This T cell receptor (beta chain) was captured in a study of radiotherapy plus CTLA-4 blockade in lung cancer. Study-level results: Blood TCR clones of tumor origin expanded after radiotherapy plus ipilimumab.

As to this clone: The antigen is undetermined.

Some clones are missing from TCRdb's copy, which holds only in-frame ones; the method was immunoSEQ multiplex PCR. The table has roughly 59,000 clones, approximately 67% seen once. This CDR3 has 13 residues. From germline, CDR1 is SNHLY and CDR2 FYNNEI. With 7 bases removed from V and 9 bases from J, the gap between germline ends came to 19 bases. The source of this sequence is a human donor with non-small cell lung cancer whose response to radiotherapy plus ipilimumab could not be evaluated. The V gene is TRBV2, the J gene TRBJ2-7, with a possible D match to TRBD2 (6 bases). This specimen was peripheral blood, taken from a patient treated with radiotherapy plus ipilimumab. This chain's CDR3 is CASMGLARSGQYF. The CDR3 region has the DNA TGTGCCAGCATGGGCCTAGCGAGATCAGGGCAGTACTTC.